This record concerns one T cell receptor (beta chain) sequence. The source of the sample is a study of blood T cell repertoires in COVID-19. Study-level background: Material from acute and convalescent COVID-19 was sourced from the United States, Italy and Spain.

CDR3 length: 14 amino acids. V gave up 5 bases and J gave up 6 bases; unmatched junction bases: 8. From germline, CDR1 is SGHAT and CDR2 FQNNGV. Assay used: immunoSEQ multiplex PCR; TCRdb lists only in-frame clones, some missing. This table has 300,000 to 350,000 clones, roughly 90% appearing once. Cohorts were based on clinical histories the participants reported. Among Cohort 3 donors, those recovered had two negative PCRs, clearance, or symptom resolution. The gene calls are TRBV11-2 and TRBJ1-2; 8 positions match TRBD1. This sequence was found in a woman in her 30s who had recovered from COVID-19. The sequenced sample consisted of PBMCs or T cells enriched from blood (not recorded which). The CDR3 DNA is TGTGCCAGCAGCGAGACAGGGGAGGGCAATGGCTACACCTTC. This gives the protein CASSETGEGNGYTF.